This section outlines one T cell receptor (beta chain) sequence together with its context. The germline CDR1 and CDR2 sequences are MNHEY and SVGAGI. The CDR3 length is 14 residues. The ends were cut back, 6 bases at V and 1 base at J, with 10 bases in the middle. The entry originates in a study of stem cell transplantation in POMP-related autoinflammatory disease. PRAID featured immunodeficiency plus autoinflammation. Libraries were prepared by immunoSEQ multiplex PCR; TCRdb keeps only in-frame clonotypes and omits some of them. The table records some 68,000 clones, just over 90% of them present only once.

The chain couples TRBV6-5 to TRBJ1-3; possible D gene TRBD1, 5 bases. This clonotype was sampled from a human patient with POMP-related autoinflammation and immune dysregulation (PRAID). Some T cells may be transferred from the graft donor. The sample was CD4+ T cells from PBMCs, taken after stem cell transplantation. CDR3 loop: CASRKGESGNTIYF. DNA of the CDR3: TGTGCCAGCAGGAAAGGGGAGTCTGGAAACACCATATATTTT.